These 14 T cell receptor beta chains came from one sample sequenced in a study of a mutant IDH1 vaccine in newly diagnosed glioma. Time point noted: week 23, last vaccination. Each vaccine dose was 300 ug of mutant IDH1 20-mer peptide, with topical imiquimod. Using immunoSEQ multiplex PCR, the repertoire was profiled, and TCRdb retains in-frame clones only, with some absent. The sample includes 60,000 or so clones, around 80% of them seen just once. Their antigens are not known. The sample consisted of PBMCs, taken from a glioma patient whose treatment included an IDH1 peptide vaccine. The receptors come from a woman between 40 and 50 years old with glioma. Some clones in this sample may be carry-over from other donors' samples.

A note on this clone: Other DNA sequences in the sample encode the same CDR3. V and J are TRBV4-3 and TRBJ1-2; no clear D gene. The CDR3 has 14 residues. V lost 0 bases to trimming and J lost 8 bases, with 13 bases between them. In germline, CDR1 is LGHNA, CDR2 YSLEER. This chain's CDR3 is CASSQDRRGSGYTF. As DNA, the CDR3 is TGCGCCAGCAGCCAAGATCGAAGAGGGTCCGGCTACACCTTC.

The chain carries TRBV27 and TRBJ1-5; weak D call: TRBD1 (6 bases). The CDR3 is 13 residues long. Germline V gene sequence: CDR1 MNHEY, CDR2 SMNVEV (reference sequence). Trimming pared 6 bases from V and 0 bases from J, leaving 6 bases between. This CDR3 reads CASRDSSNQPQHF. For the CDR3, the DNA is TGTGCCAGCAGGGACAGTAGCAATCAGCCCCAGCATTTT.

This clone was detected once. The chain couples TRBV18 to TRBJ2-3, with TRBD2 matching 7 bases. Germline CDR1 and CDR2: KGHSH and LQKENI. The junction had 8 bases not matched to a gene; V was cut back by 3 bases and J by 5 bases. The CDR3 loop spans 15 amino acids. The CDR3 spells CASSPYGAGEDTQYF. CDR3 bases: TGTGCCAGCTCACCGTACGGGGCGGGGGAAGATACGCAGTATTTT.

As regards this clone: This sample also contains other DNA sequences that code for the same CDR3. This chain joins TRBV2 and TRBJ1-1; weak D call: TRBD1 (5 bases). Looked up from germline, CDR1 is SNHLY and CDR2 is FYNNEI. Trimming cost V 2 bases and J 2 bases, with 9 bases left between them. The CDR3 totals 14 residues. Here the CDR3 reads CASSERGLNTEAFF. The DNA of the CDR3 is TGTGCCAGCAGTGAAAGGGGTCTAAACACTGAAGCTTTCTTT.

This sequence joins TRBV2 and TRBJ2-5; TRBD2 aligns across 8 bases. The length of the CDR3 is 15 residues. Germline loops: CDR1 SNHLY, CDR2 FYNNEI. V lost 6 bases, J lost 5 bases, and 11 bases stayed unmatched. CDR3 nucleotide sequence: TGTGCCAGCAGGGTAGCGGGGCAACGGTGGGAGACCCAGTACTTC. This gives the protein CASRVAGQRWETQYF.

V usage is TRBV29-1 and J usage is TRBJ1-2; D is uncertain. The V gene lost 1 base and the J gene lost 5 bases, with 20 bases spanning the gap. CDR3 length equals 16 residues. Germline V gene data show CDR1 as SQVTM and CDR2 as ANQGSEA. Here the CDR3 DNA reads TGCAGCGTTGAAGCGGCCGGAACGGACCGAGTTTATGGCTACACCTTC. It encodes CSVEAAGTDRVYGYTF.

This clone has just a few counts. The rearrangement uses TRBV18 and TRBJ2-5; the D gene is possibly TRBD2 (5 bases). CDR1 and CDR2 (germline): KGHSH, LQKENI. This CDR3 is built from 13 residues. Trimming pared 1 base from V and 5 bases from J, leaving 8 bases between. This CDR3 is CASSPRGKETQYF. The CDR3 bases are TGTGCCAGCTCACCACGAGGGAAGGAGACCCAGTACTTC.

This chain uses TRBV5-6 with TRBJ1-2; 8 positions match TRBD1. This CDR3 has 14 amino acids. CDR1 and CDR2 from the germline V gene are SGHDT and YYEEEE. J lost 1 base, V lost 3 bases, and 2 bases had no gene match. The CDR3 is CASSSDRGNYGYTF. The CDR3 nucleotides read TGTGCCAGCAGCTCTGACAGGGGTAACTATGGCTACACCTTC. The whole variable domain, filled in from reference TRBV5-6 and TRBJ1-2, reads DAGVTQSPTHLIKTRGQQVTLRCSPKSGHDTVSWYQQALGQGPQFIFQYYEEEERQRGNFPDRFSGHQFPNYSSELNVNALLLGDSALYLCASSSDRGNYGYTFGSGTRLTVV.

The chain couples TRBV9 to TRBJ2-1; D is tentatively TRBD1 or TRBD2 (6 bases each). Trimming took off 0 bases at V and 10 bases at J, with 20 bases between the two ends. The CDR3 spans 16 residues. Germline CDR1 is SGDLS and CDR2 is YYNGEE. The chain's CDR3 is CASSVDGGGPQGEQFF. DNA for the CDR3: TGTGCCAGCAGCGTAGATGGAGGGGGACCCCAAGGGGAGCAGTTCTTC.

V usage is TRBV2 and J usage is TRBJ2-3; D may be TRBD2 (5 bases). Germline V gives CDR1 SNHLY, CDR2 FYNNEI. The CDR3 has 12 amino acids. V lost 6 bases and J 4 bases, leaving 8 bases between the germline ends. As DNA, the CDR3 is TGTGCCAGCAGCCCGGAGGCAGATACGCAGTATTTT. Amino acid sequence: CASSPEADTQYF.

DNA of the CDR3: TGTGCCAGCAGCTACGGGGAGGTCGGTCAGCCCCAGCATTTT. It yields the protein CASSYGEVGQPQHF. The V gene is TRBV5-8, the J gene TRBJ1-5; D call uncertain. Trimming removed 3 bases at V and 6 bases at J, with 13 bases between. Germline V CDR1 and CDR2: SGHTS, YDEGEE. The CDR3 has 14 residues.

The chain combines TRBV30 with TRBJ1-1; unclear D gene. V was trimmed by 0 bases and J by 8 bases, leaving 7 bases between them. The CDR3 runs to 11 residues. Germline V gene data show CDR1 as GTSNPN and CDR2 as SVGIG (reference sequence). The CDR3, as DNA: TGTGCCTGGAGTGTACAACAGGAAGCTTTCTTT. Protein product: CAWSVQQEAFF.

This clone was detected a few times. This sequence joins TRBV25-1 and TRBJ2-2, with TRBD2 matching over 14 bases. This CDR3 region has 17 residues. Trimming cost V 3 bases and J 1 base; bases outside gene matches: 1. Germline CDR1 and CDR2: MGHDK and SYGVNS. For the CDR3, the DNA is TGTGCCAGCAGTGATGGACTAGCGGGGGGGAACACCGGGGAGCTGTTTTTT. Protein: CASSDGLAGGNTGELFF.

Here the CDR3 DNA reads TGTGCCAGCAGCTCCTACGGGGAAGGCGGGGAGCTGTTTTTT. Its translation: CASSSYGEGGELFF. V usage is TRBV7-9 and J usage is TRBJ2-2; D perhaps matches TRBD2 (5 bases). Trimming removed 4 bases from V and 7 bases from J, with 13 bases in between. Germline CDR1 is SEHNR and CDR2 is FQNEAQ (reference sequence). This CDR3 spans 14 amino acids.